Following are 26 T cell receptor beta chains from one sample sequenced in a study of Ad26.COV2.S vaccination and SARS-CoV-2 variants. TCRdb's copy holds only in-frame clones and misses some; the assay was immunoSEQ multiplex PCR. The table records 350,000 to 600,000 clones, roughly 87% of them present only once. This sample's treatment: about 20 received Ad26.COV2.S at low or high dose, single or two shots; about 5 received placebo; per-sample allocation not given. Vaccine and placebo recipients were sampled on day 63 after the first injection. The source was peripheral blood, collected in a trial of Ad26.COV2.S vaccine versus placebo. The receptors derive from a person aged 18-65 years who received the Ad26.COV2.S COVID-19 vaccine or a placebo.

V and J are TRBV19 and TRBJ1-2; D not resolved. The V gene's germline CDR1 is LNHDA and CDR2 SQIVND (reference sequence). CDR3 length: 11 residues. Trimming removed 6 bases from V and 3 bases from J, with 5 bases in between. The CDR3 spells CASSQYYGYTF. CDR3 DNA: TGTGCCAGTAGCCAGTACTATGGCTACACCTTC.

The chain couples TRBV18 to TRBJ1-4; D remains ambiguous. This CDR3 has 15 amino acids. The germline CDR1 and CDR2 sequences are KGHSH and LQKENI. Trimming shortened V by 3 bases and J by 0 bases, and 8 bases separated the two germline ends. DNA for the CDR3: TGTGCCAGCTCACCCAACGCTGCAACTAATGAAAAACTGTTTTTT. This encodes CASSPNAATNEKLFF.

CDR3 sequence (DNA): TGTGCCAGCAGCGCCCGGGGACAGGTCCCGCCCGTCCTGACTTTC. This encodes CASSARGQVPPVLTF. This chain connects TRBV5-5 to TRBJ2-6; 8 bases map to TRBD1. The CDR3 runs to 15 residues. Per germline, CDR1 SGHKS and CDR2 YYEKEE (reference sequence). J gave up 12 bases and V 4 bases, and 12 bases lay outside the gene matches. Supplemented by reference TRBV5-5 and TRBJ2-6, the full variable domain reads DAGVTQSPTHLIKTRGQQVTLRCSPISGHKSVSWYQQVLGQGPQFIFQYYEKEERGRGNFPDRFSARQFPNYSSELNVNALLLGDSALYLCASSARGQVPPVLTFGAGSRLTVL.

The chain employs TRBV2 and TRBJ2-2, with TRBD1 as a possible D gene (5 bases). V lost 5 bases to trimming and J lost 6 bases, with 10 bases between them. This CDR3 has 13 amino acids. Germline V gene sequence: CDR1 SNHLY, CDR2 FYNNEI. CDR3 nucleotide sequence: TGTGCCAGCAGTAGAGAACAGGCCGGGGAGCTGTTTTTT. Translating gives CASSREQAGELFF.

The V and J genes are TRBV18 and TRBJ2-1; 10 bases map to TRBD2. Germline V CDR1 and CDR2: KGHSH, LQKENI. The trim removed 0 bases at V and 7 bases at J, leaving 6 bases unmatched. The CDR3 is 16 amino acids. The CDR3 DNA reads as TGTGCCAGCTCACCACCGCTGAGCGGGGGGGTTAATGAGCAGTTCTTC. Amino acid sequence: CASSPPLSGGVNEQFF.

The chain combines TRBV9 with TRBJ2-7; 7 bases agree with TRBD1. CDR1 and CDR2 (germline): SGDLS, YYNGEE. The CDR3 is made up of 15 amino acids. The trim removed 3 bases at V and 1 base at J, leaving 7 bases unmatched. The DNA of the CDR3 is TGTGCCAGCAGCGCCCCGGGACAGAGGTCCTACGAGCAGTACTTC. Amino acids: CASSAPGQRSYEQYF.

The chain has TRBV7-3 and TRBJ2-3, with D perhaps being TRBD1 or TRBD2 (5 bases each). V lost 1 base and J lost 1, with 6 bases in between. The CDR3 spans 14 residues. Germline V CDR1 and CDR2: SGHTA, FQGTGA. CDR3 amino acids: CASSLMGGTDTQYF. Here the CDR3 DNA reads TGTGCCAGCAGCTTAATGGGGGGCACAGATACGCAGTATTTT.

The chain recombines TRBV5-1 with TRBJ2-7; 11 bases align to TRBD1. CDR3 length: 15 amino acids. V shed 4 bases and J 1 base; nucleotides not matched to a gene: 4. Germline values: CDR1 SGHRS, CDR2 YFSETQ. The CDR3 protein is CASSQGTGGSYEQYF. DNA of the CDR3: TGCGCCAGCAGCCAGGGGACAGGGGGATCCTACGAGCAGTACTTC.

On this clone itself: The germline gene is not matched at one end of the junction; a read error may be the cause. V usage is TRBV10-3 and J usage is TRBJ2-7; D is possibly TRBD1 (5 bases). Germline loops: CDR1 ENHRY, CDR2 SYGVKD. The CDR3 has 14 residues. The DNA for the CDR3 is TGTGCCATCAGTGGCAGGGAAGGCTCCCACGAGCAGTACTTC. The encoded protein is CAISGREGSHEQYF.

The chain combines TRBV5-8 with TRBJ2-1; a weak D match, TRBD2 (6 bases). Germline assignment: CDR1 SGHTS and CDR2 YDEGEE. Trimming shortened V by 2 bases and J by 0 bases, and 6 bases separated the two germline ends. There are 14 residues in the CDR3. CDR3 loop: CASSFGSSYNEQFF. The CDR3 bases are TGTGCCAGCAGCTTCGGGAGCTCCTACAATGAGCAGTTCTTC.

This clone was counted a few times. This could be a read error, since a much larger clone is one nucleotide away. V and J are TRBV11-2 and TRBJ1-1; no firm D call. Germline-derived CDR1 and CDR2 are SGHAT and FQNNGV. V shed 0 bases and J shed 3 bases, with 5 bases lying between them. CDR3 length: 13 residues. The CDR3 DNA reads TGTGCCAGCAGCTTAGAGGTGGACACTGAAGCTTTCTTT. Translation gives CASSLEVDTEAFF. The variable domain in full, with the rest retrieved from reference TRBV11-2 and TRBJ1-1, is EAGVAQSPRYKIIEKRQSVAFWCNPISGHATLYWYQQILGQGPKLLIQFQNNGVVDDSQLPKDRFSAERLKGVDSTLKIQPAKLEDSAVYLCASSLEVDTEAFFGQGTRLTVV.

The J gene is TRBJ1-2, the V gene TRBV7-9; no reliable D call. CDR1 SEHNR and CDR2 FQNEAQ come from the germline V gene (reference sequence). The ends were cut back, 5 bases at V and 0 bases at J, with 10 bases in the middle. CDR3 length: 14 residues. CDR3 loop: CASSPPEPNYGYTF. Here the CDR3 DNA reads TGTGCCAGCAGCCCGCCGGAGCCTAACTATGGCTACACCTTC. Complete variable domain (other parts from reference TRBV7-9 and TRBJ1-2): DTGVSQNPRHKITKRGQNVTFRCDPISEHNRLYWYRQTLGQGPEFLTYFQNEAQLEKSRLLSDRFSAERPKGSFSTLEIQRTEQGDSAMYLCASSPPEPNYGYTFGSGTRLTVV.

For the CDR3, the DNA is TGTGCCAGCAGTTACGCGGACAGACCCTATGGCTACACCTTC. Its translation: CASSYADRPYGYTF. This chain connects TRBV6-2 or TRBV6-3 to TRBJ1-2; possible D gene TRBD1, 6 bases. The CDR3 length is 14 residues. Germline CDR1 reads MNHEY; CDR2 reads SVGEGT. Trimming left V 2 bases short and J 4 bases short, with 11 bases between.

The CDR3 nucleotides are TGTGCCAGCATCCGGGCCCCTAATAATTCACCCCTCCACTTT. This gives the protein CASIRAPNNSPLHF. The chain uses TRBV28 and TRBJ1-6; the D is unclear. Germline V gene lookup returns CDR1 MDHEN and CDR2 SYDVKM. V was trimmed by 7 bases and J by 5 bases, leaving 12 bases between them. The CDR3 is 14 amino acids.

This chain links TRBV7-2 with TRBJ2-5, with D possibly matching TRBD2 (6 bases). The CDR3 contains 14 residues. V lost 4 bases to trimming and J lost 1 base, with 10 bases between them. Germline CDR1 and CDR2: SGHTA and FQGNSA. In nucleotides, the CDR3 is TGTGCCAGCAGCTCCTCGGGAGCCCAAGAGACCCAGTACTTC. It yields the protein CASSSSGAQETQYF.

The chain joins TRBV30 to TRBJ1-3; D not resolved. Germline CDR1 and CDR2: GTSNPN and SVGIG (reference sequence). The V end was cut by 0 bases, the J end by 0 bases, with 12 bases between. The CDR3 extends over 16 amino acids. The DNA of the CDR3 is TGTGCCTGGAGTGTCCAGGCCCCAAGCTCTGGAAACACCATATATTTT. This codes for CAWSVQAPSSGNTIYF.

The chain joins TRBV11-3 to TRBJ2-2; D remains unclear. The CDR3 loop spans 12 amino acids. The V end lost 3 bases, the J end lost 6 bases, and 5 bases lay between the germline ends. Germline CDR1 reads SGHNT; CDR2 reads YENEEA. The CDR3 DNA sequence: TGTGCCAGCAGCTTTGGTGCCGGGGAGCTGTTTTTT. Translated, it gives CASSFGAGELFF.

The CDR3 loop is CASSYDQPQHF. CDR3 in DNA: TGTGCCAGCAGTTATGATCAGCCCCAGCATTTT. This chain uses TRBV28 with TRBJ1-5; D remains ambiguous. Germline-derived CDR1 and CDR2 are MDHEN and SYDVKM. CDR3 length: 11 residues. V shed 4 bases and J shed 5 bases, with 3 bases lying between them.

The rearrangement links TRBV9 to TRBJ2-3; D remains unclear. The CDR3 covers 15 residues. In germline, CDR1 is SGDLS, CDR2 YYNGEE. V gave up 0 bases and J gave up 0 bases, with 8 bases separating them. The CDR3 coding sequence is TGTGCCAGCAGCGTAGGCCCTTACAGCACAGATACGCAGTATTTT. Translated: CASSVGPYSTDTQYF.

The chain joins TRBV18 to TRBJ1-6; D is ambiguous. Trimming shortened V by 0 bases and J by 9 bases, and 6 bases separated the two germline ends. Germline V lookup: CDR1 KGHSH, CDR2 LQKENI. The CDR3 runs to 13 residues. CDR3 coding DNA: TGTGCCAGCTCACCACCAGGGAGTTCACCCCTCCACTTT. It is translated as CASSPPGSSPLHF. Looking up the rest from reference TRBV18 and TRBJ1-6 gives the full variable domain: NAGVMQNPRHLVRRRGQEARLRCSPMKGHSHVYWYRQLPEEGLKFMVYLQKENIIDESGMPKERFSAEFPKEGPSILRIQQVVRGDSAAYFCASSPPGSSPLHFGNGTRLTVT.

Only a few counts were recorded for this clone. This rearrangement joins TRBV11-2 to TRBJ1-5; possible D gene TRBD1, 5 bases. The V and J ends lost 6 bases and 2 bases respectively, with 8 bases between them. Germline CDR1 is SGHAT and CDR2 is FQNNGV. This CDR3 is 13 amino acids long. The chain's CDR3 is CASSQGRNQPQHF. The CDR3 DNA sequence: TGTGCCAGCAGTCAGGGTCGCAATCAGCCCCAGCATTTT.

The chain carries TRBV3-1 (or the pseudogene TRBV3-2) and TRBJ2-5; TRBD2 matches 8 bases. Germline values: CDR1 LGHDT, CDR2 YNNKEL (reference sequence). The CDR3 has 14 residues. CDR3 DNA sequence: TGTGCTACGGTTCGGGGGGGATCCCCAGAGACCCAGTACTTC. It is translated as CATVRGGSPETQYF.

CDR3 sequence reads: CSVLASGRLFQETQYF. The CDR3 DNA reads TGCAGCGTTCTGGCTAGCGGGAGACTCTTCCAAGAGACCCAGTACTTC. The chain links TRBV29-1 to TRBJ2-5, with 10 bases lining up with TRBD2. Losses at the gene ends were 5 bases for V and 1 base for J; bases not matched to a gene: 10. The CDR3 totals 16 residues. The V gene's germline CDR1 is SQVTM and CDR2 ANQGSEA.

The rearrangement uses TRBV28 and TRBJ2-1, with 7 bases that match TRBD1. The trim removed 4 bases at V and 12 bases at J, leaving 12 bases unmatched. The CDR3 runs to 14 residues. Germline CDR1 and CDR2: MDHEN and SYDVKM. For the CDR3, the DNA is TGTGCCAGCAGTTCAGGGGGATTTGGGCCGGGGCAGTTCTTC. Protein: CASSSGGFGPGQFF.

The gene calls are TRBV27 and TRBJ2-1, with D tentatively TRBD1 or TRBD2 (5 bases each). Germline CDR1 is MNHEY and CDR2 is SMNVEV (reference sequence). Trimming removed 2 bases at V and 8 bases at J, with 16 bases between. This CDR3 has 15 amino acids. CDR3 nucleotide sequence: TGTGCCAGCAGTTTAGAGGGGATCGGGTCCCATGAGCAGTTCTTC. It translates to CASSLEGIGSHEQFF.

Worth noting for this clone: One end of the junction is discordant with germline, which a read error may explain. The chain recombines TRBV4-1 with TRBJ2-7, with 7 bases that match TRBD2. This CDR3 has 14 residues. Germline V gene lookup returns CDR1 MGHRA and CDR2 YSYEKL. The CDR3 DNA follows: TGCGCCAGCAGCCCCGGGGGGTTCTCCAACGAGCAGTACTTC. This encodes CASSPGGFSNEQYF.